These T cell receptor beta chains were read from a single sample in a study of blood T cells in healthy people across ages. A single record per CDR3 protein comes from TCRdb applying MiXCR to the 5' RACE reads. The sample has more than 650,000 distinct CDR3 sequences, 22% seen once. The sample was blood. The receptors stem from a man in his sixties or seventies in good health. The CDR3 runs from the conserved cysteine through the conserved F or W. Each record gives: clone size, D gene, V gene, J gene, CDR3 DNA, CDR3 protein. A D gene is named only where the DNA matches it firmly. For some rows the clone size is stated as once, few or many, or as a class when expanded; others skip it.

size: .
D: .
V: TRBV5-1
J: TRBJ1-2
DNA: TGCGCCAGCAGCTCCGATCTCTATGGCTACACCTTC
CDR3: CASSSDLYGYTF

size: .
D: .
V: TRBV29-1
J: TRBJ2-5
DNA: TGCAGCGTTACCATTGTAGGGGAGACCCAGTACTTC
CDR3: CSVTIVGETQYF

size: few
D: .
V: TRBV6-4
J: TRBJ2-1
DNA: TGTGCCAGCAGTGCGGACACGAGGAATGAGCAGTTCTTC
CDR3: CASSADTRNEQFF

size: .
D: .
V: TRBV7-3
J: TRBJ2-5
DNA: TGTGCCAGCAGCACGGGCGCCGGGGAGACCCAGTACTTC
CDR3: CASSTGAGETQYF

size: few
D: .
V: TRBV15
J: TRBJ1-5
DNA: TGTGCCACCAGCGGGGACAACCCGGCATTCAATCAGCCCCAGCATTTT
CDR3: CATSGDNPAFNQPQHF

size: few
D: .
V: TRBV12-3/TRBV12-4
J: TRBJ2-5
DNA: TGTGCCAGCAGATACGACGAGCTACAAGAGACCCAGTACTTC
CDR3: CASRYDELQETQYF

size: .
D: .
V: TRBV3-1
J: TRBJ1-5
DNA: TGTGCCAGCAGCCAGGGGTTGAATCAGCCCCAGCATTTT
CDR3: CASSQGLNQPQHF

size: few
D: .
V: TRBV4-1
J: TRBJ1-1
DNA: TGCGCCAGCAGCTACTCGGCAGGGGTGAACACTGAAGCTTTCTTT
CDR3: CASSYSAGVNTEAFF

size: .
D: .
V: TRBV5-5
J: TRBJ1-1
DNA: TGTGCCAGCAGCTTAGCAGTGTACACTGAAGCTTTCTTT
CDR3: CASSLAVYTEAFF

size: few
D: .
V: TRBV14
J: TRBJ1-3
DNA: TGTGCCAGCAGGCGTGCAGGGGATGGAAACACCATATATTTT
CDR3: CASRRAGDGNTIYF

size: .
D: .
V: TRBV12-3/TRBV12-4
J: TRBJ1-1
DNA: TGTGCCGGCATCTGGGGGGGTTATACTGAAGCTTTCTTT
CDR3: CAGIWGGYTEAFF

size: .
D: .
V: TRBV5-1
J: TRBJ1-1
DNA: TGCGCCAGCAGCTTGGAGTGGGGTAACACTGAAGCTTTCTTT
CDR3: CASSLEWGNTEAFF

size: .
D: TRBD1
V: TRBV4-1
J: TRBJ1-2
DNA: TGCGCCAGCAGCCAAGTCGGGACAGGGGTTGATGGCTACACCTTC
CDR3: CASSQVGTGVDGYTF

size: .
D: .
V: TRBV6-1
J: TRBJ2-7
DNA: TGTGCCAGCAGTGAAGCGCCACAGACAGCCTACGAGCAGTACTTC
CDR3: CASSEAPQTAYEQYF